This is a list of T cell receptor beta chains from one sample in a study of T cells after yellow fever vaccination. TCRdb fed the 5' RACE reads into MiXCR, producing one record per CDR3 protein. The sample lists about 300,000 distinct CDR3 sequences, approximately 7% occurring once. The sample consisted of PBMCs, taken about 49 days after the first yellow fever vaccination. The receptor source for this set is a man between 18 and 29 years old who received the YFV17D yellow fever vaccine. Each CDR3 is given with its conserved first and last residue. Each record gives: D gene, J gene, clone size, V gene, CDR3 protein, CDR3 DNA. D genes are given only for firm matches. For some rows the clone size is stated as once, few or many, or as a class when expanded; others skip it.

.	TRBJ2-1	few	TRBV18	CASSPRSQGGSEQFF	TGTGCCAGCTCACCACGTAGCCAGGGGGGCAGTGAGCAGTTCTTC
.	TRBJ2-1	.	TRBV7-2	CASSPGGLNEQFF	TGTGCCAGCAGCCCCGGGGGGCTAAATGAGCAGTTCTTC
TRBD1	TRBJ1-1	.	TRBV7-9	CASSYGTGMNTEAFF	TGTGCCAGCAGCTATGGGACAGGCATGAACACTGAAGCTTTCTTT
TRBD1	TRBJ2-2	many	TRBV7-9	CASSFPDRGLTGELFF	TGTGCCAGCAGCTTCCCGGACAGGGGGTTAACCGGGGAGCTGTTTTTT
TRBD2	TRBJ2-5	.	TRBV25-1	CAGSRSGGETQYF	TGTGCCGGCAGTAGGAGCGGGGGCGAGACCCAGTACTTC
.	TRBJ2-7	.	TRBV19	CASSIGRYEQYF	TGTGCCAGTAGTATAGGTCGGTACGAGCAGTACTTC
TRBD1	TRBJ2-5	many	TRBV6-1	CASSSDRGETQYF	TGTGCCAGCAGCTCCGACAGGGGAGAGACCCAGTACTTC
.	TRBJ2-1	many	TRBV25-1	CASTGVDSYNEQFF	TGTGCCAGCACTGGAGTCGACTCCTACAATGAGCAGTTCTTC
.	TRBJ2-3	.	TRBV12-3/TRBV12-4	CALCPSGGPGSSSDTQYF	TGTGCCCTCTGTCCTAGTGGGGGGCCGGGGTCGAGTTCGGATACGCAGTATTTT
.	TRBJ2-5	many	TRBV5-1	CASSRQVQETQYF	TGCGCCAGCAGCCGGCAGGTCCAAGAGACCCAGTACTTC
TRBD1	TRBJ1-3	few	TRBV6-5	CASSYSFGQGSYSGNTIYF	TGTGCCAGCAGTTACTCGTTTGGACAGGGGTCATACTCTGGAAACACCATATATTTT
.	TRBJ1-1	few	TRBV5-1	CASKGEHSMNTEAFF	TGCGCCAGCAAAGGAGAGCACAGCATGAACACTGAAGCTTTCTTT
.	TRBJ2-2	few	TRBV4-2	CASSQRAGMDTGELFF	TGTGCCAGCAGCCAACGGGCGGGGATGGACACCGGGGAGCTGTTTTTT
TRBD2	TRBJ2-5	many	TRBV5-1	CASSLRPSGTSGGPRRETQYF	TGCGCCAGCAGCTTGCGCCCTTCCGGGACTAGCGGGGGGCCCCGACGGGAGACCCAGTACTTC
TRBD1	TRBJ1-6	.	TRBV2	CARGKGQGGSPLHF	TGTGCCAGGGGCAAGGGACAGGGGGGTTCACCCCTCCACTTT
.	TRBJ1-1	many	TRBV7-2	CASSQGPGSYTEAFF	TGTGCCAGCAGCCAAGGACCCGGGTCGTACACTGAAGCTTTCTTT
TRBD2	TRBJ2-3	few	TRBV6-1	CASSLTLRTSARFADTQYF	TGTGCCAGCAGTCTTACATTGAGGACTAGCGCCCGATTCGCAGATACGCAGTATTTT
.	TRBJ2-5	few	TRBV4-1	CASSQLALIETQYF	TGCGCCAGCAGCCAACTCGCGTTGATAGAGACCCAGTACTTC
.	TRBJ1-3	many	TRBV7-9	CASSSDRFSGNTIYF	TGTGCCAGCAGTTCGGACAGATTCTCTGGAAACACCATATATTTT
TRBD1	TRBJ1-4	.	TRBV5-1	CASSAQGASGEKLFF	TGCGCCAGCAGCGCGCAGGGGGCGAGTGGTGAAAAACTGTTTTTT
.	TRBJ1-2	many	TRBV7-8	CASSLAGTGYGYTF	TGTGCCAGCAGCTTAGCTGGGACGGGCTATGGCTACACCTTC
.	TRBJ1-4	.	TRBV6-5	CASSYTRGGDEKLFF	TGTGCCAGCAGTTACACCAGGGGCGGTGATGAAAAACTGTTTTTT
.	TRBJ2-5	many	TRBV4-3	CASSQDWAEGRETQYF	TGCGCCAGCAGCCAAGATTGGGCCGAGGGAAGGGAGACCCAGTACTTC
TRBD2	TRBJ2-3	.	TRBV7-3	CASSFLAGGSDTQYF	TGTGCCAGCAGCTTTCTAGCGGGGGGCTCAGATACGCAGTATTTT